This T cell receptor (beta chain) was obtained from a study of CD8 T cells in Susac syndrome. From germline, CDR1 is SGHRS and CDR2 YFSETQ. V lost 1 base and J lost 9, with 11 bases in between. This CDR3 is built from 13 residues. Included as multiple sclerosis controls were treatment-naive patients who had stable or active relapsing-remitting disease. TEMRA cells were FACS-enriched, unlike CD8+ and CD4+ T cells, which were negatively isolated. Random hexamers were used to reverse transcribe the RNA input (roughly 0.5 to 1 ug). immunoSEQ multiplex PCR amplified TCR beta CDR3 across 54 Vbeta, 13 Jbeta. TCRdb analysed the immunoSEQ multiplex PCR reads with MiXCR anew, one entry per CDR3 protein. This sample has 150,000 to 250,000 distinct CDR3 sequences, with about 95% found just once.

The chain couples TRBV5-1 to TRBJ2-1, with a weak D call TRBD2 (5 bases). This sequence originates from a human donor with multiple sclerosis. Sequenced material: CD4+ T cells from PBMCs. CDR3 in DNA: TGCGCCAGCAGCTTGTGGACGGCGGGTGAGCAGTTCTTC. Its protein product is CASSLWTAGEQFF.